This TCR beta chain was recorded in a study of T cell responses to AZD1222 COVID-19 vaccine. Study-wide points: Recipients of two AZD1222 doses showed rising Spike-specific TCR breadth and depth.

J gave up 4 bases and V 2 bases, and 4 bases lay outside the gene matches. This CDR3 contains 15 residues. Germline CDR1 is SGHRS and CDR2 is YFSETQ. Generated by immunoSEQ multiplex PCR, the TCRdb table keeps only in-frame clones and is missing some. Of 95,000 to 150,000 clones in the sample, approximately 83% were seen once. With regard to this clone: Its antigen is undetermined.

The rearrangement links TRBV5-1 to TRBJ1-2; 11 positions agree with TRBD1. This clonotype originated in an adult in good health. This material consisted of peripheral blood, taken on day 0 of AZD1222 vaccination. CDR3 coding DNA: TGCGCCAGCAGCTTCGGACAGGGGGCCAGCTATGGCTACACCTTC. Amino acid sequence: CASSFGQGASYGYTF.